This T cell receptor (beta chain) was documented in a study of OX40 agonist ivuxolimab in advanced cancers. The protocol was immunoSEQ multiplex PCR, while the TCRdb copy is restricted to in-frame clones and leaves out a portion. The sample yields around 17,000 clones, over 75% seen once. The clonotype comes from an adult with an advanced solid tumor such as melanoma, head and neck, liver or kidney cancer. The sample was CD4+ or CD8+ T cells sorted from blood, taken in a trial of the OX40 agonist ivuxolimab.

CDR3 nucleotides: TGTGCCAGCAGTTTTTGGGACAGGGGGCTCTCTGGGGCCAACGTCCTGACTTTC. Translated, it gives CASSFWDRGLSGANVLTF. The rearrangement links TRBV28 to TRBJ2-6; 12 bases match TRBD1. The J segment lost 0 bases and the V segment lost 3 bases, leaving 3 bases of the junction unmatched. The CDR3 totals 18 residues. The germline V gene encodes CDR1 MDHEN and CDR2 SYDVKM.